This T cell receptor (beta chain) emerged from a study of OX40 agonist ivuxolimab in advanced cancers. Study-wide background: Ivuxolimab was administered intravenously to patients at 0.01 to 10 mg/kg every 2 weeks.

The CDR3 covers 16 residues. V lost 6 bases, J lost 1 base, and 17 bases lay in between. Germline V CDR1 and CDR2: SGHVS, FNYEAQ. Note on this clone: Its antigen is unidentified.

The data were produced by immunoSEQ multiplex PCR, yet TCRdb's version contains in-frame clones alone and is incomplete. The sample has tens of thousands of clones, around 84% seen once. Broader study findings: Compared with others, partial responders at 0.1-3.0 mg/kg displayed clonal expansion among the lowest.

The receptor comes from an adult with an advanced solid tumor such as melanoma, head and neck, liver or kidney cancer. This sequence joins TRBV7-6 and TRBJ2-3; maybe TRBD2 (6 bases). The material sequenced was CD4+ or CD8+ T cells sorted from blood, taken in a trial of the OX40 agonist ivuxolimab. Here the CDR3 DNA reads TGTGCCAGCAGAGGGGAGAGGGGACTTCGCACAGATACGCAGTATTTT. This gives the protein CASRGERGLRTDTQYF.